This TCR beta chain stems from a study of blood T cell repertoires in COVID-19. Germline CDR1 and CDR2: KGHDR and SFDVKD. The length of the CDR3 is 14 residues. Trimming shortened V by 2 bases and J by 1 base, and 7 bases separated the two germline ends. Some clones are missing from TCRdb's copy, which holds only in-frame ones; the method was immunoSEQ multiplex PCR. The sample has some 250,000 clones; 86% are singletons. This TCR derives from a woman in her twenties or thirties with COVID-19, enrolled during active disease. The rearrangement links TRBV24-1 to TRBJ1-1; a weak D match, TRBD1 (6 bases). Sequenced input: peripheral blood. CDR3 sequence (DNA): TGTGCCACCAGTGATTCCAGGGGGAACACTGAAGCTTTCTTT. It codes for CATSDSRGNTEAFF.